These 8 T cell receptor beta chains came from one sample sequenced in a study of Tregs in tolerant kidney transplant recipients. TCRdb's copy holds only in-frame clones and misses some; the assay was immunoSEQ multiplex PCR. Among more than 90,000 clones, around nine tenths were seen once, and the ten largest hold roughly 0.63%. The sequenced sample consisted of CD4+ T cells from blood. The receptors come from a human donor in good health.

The V gene is TRBV18, the J gene TRBJ2-2, with 7 bases aligning to TRBD1. Germline trimming cut 3 bases from V and 2 bases from J; bases unmatched to any gene: 6. Germline lookup yields CDR1 KGHSH and CDR2 LQKENI. This CDR3 has 16 amino acids. CDR3 DNA sequence: TGTGCCAGCTCACCGGGACAGAATCCTAACACCGGGGAGCTGTTTTTT. As protein: CASSPGQNPNTGELFF. The whole variable domain, filled in from reference TRBV18 and TRBJ2-2, reads NAGVMQNPRHLVRRRGQEARLRCSPMKGHSHVYWYRQLPEEGLKFMVYLQKENIIDESGMPKERFSAEFPKEGPSILRIQQVVRGDSAAYFCASSPGQNPNTGELFFGEGSRLTVL.

The chain recombines TRBV11-2 with TRBJ1-1; D gene unclear. Germline V gene data show CDR1 as SGHAT and CDR2 as FQNNGV. V shed 4 bases and J shed 1 base, with 7 bases lying between them. This CDR3 is 13 amino acids long. The CDR3 is CASSYAGNTEAFF. The CDR3 DNA sequence: TGTGCCAGCAGCTACGCGGGGAACACTGAAGCTTTCTTT.

The gene calls are TRBV7-9 and TRBJ2-7; possible D gene TRBD1, 6 bases. The V and J ends lost 2 bases and 6 bases respectively, with 8 bases between them. The CDR3 runs 12 residues. Germline CDR1 SEHNR, CDR2 FQNEAQ (reference sequence). CDR3 amino acids: CASSLQGLEQYF. The DNA of the CDR3 is TGTGCCAGCAGCTTACAGGGGCTCGAGCAGTACTTC.

The rearrangement uses TRBV4-2 and TRBJ2-1; 8 bases agree with TRBD1. Germline V gene lookup returns CDR1 LGHNA and CDR2 YNFKEQ. The CDR3 runs to 17 residues. V gave up 3 bases and J gave up 3 bases; unmatched junction bases: 10. CDR3 DNA sequence: TGTGCCAGCAGCCATGTAAACCGGGACAGGAACTACAATGAGCAGTTCTTC. It codes for CASSHVNRDRNYNEQFF.

This sequence joins TRBV7-3 and TRBJ2-3; D gene ambiguous. CDR3 length: 11 amino acids. Trimming left V 0 bases short and J 5 bases short, with 0 bases between. Germline V gene sequence: CDR1 SGHTA, CDR2 FQGTGA. This CDR3 is CASSLTDTQYF. DNA for the CDR3: TGTGCCAGCAGCTTAACAGATACGCAGTATTTT. Together with reference TRBV7-3 and TRBJ2-3, the CDR3 gives the full variable domain: GAGVSQTPSNKVTEKGKYVELRCDPISGHTALYWYRQSLGQGPEFLIYFQGTGAADDSGLPNDRFFAVRPEGSVSTLKIQRTERGDSAVYLCASSLTDTQYFGPGTRLTVL.

Worth noting for this clone: A read error may produce the germline difference seen at one junction end. Here the CDR3 DNA reads TGCGCCAGCAGGTTGGGGGCAGGGAGCACTGAAGCTTTCTTT. The encoded protein is CASRLGAGSTEAFF. The V call is TRBV5-1, the J call TRBJ1-1; the D gene is possibly TRBD1 (6 bases). This CDR3 is 14 amino acids long. Germline loops: CDR1 SGHRS, CDR2 YFSETQ.

The chain joins TRBV19 to TRBJ2-5; 7 nucleotides agree with TRBD1. Germline lookup yields CDR1 LNHDA and CDR2 SQIVND (reference sequence). The CDR3 is 16 residues long. V lost 4 bases to trimming and J lost 5 bases; unmatched junction nucleotides: 13. The CDR3, as DNA: TGTGCCAGTAGTAGTTGGGACAGTCGGGAACGGGAGACCCAGTACTTC. The encoded protein is CASSSWDSRERETQYF.

The rearrangement joins TRBV19 to TRBJ2-3; no clear D gene. V shed 6 bases and J shed 2 bases, with 21 bases lying between them. Germline CDR1 and CDR2: LNHDA and SQIVND (reference sequence). This CDR3 has 17 amino acids. Here the CDR3 reads CASSLYPPGRVTDTQYF. The CDR3 DNA reads as TGTGCCAGTAGCCTATACCCACCCGGCCGGGTCACAGATACGCAGTATTTT. Based on the CDR3 plus reference TRBV19 and TRBJ2-3, the full variable domain is DGGITQSPKYLFRKEGQNVTLSCEQNLNHDAMYWYRQDPGQGLRLIYYSQIVNDFQKGDIAEGYSVSREKKESFPLTVTSAQKNPTAFYLCASSLYPPGRVTDTQYFGPGTRLTVL.